These 28 T cell receptor beta chains share one sample of origin, sequenced in a study of T-cell reconstitution after alpha-beta-depleted transplantation in children. The TCRbeta library was prepared with unique molecular identifiers. A single record per CDR3 protein comes from TCRdb applying MiXCR to the PCR reads. Among more than 450,000 distinct CDR3 sequences listed, about a sixth were seen once. The sequenced sample was PBMCs from the stem cell graft donor, obtained from the stem cell graft. The receptors shown here come from a human donor who donated a stem cell graft to a child with acute lymphoblastic leukemia.

The gene calls are TRBV13 and TRBJ2-7; 7 bases fit TRBD2. From germline, CDR1 is PRHDT and CDR2 FYEKMQ (reference sequence). The CDR3 is made up of 14 amino acids. V shed 5 bases and J 2 bases; nucleotides not matched to a gene: 6. In DNA, the CDR3 is TGTGCCAGCAGCACCGGACTAGTCACCTACGAGCAGTACTTC. It codes for CASSTGLVTYEQYF.

The chain uses TRBV27 and TRBJ2-7; TRBD2 might be the D (6 bases). The V gene's germline CDR1 is MNHEY and CDR2 SMNVEV (reference sequence). The germline V and J ends were trimmed by 3 bases and 0 bases, with 15 bases remaining between them. This CDR3 spans 16 amino acids. The CDR3 sequence: CASSLRWAGSSYEQYF. The DNA of the CDR3 is TGTGCCAGCAGTTTGAGGTGGGCGGGGAGCTCCTACGAGCAGTACTTC.

This clonotype appeared a single time. The genes are TRBV20-1 and TRBJ2-7; the D is unclear. Germline V lookup: CDR1 DFQATT, CDR2 SNEGSKA (reference sequence). V shed 0 bases and J shed 3 bases, with 9 bases lying between them. The CDR3 sequence is 13 residues long. The CDR3 is CSAREDGSYEQYF. In nucleotides, the CDR3 is TGCAGTGCTAGAGAAGACGGCAGCTACGAGCAGTACTTC.

A few counts support this clonotype. V usage is TRBV4-1 and J usage is TRBJ2-7; D gene ambiguous. The germline V gene encodes CDR1 MGHRA and CDR2 YSYEKL. Trimming cost V 0 bases and J 6 bases, with 15 bases left between them. The length of the CDR3 is 15 residues. The CDR3 spells CASSQDAMASGEQYF. For the CDR3, the DNA is TGCGCCAGCAGCCAAGATGCTATGGCGTCCGGCGAGCAGTACTTC.

This clonotype appeared a few times. This chain uses TRBV20-1 with TRBJ2-5; D gene ambiguous. The V end lost 3 bases, the J end lost 3 bases, and 14 bases lay between the germline ends. The CDR3 has 14 residues. Germline V lookup: CDR1 DFQATT, CDR2 SNEGSKA (reference sequence). CDR3 DNA: TGCAGTGCTAGGGAGTTGGGCGGAGAAGAGACCCAGTACTTC. Protein: CSARELGGEETQYF.

The J gene is TRBJ1-2, the V gene TRBV6-1; 7 bases are shared with TRBD1. Germline CDR1 is MNHNS and CDR2 is SASEGT. The CDR3 has 16 amino acids. With V trimmed by 0 bases and J by 4 bases, 8 bases remained unmatched. This CDR3 is CASSEALRGLGYGYTF. CDR3 in DNA: TGTGCCAGCAGTGAAGCGCTTAGGGGGCTGGGCTATGGCTACACCTTC.

This clonotype was counted between two and nine times. The rearrangement uses TRBV12-3 or TRBV12-4 and TRBJ2-2; D is ambiguous. The CDR3 has 15 residues. V lost 6 bases, J lost 0 bases, and 11 bases lay in between. The CDR3 sequence: CASSKIGANTGELFF. CDR3 DNA: TGTGCCAGCAGCAAGATCGGCGCGAACACCGGGGAGCTGTTTTTT.

The J gene is TRBJ2-1, the V gene TRBV15; the match to TRBD2 covers 9 bases. The CDR3 has 15 residues. Germline values: CDR1 LNHNV, CDR2 YYDKDF (reference sequence). Trimming cost V 6 bases and J 3 bases; bases outside gene matches: 6. The CDR3, as DNA: TGTGCCACCAGGTTGACTAGCGGTAACTACAATGAGCAGTTCTTC. Its protein is CATRLTSGNYNEQFF.

This chain joins TRBV5-1 and TRBJ1-4; D not certain. The CDR3 has 14 residues. CDR1 and CDR2 from the germline V gene are SGHRS and YFSETQ. V dropped 0 bases and J dropped 8 bases, with 11 bases sitting between them. CDR3 loop: CASSLGRTEEKLFF. In nucleotides, the CDR3 is TGCGCCAGCAGCTTGGGGAGGACGGAAGAAAAACTGTTTTTT.

This clonotype was detected many times. The rearrangement links TRBV29-1 to TRBJ1-2; D is unclear. Germline V CDR1 and CDR2: SQVTM, ANQGSEA. The CDR3 runs to 12 residues. V dropped 7 bases and J dropped 5 bases, with 14 bases sitting between them. The CDR3 reads CSAYTEEYGYTF. The DNA for the CDR3 is TGCAGCGCCTACACGGAAGAATATGGCTACACCTTC.

As concerns this clonotype: Just one base apart from a much larger clone, this may be a read error. V is TRBV20-1 and J is TRBJ2-7; 9 positions match TRBD2. This CDR3 contains 12 residues. Germline V gives CDR1 DFQATT, CDR2 SNEGSKA (reference sequence). The CDR3 DNA reads as TGCAGTACTAGGCGGGAGGGCCTCGAGCAGTACTTC. It is translated as CSTRREGLEQYF.

The V call is TRBV9, the J call TRBJ2-1, with TRBD1 matching over 11 bases. This CDR3 comprises 19 residues. Germline V gene data show CDR1 as SGDLS and CDR2 as YYNGEE. The trim removed 3 bases at V and 6 bases at J, leaving 17 bases unmatched. The DNA of the CDR3 is TGTGCCAGCAGCGAAGTGGACAGGGGGCTACCTTTTGAACGCAATGAGCAGTTCTTC. Translation: CASSEVDRGLPFERNEQFF.

The chain recombines TRBV20-1 with TRBJ2-7; D gene unclear. V lost 6 bases, J lost 0 bases, and 15 bases lay in between. Germline CDR1 reads DFQATT; CDR2 reads SNEGSKA (reference sequence). This CDR3 has 14 residues. The CDR3 bases are TGCAGTGCCAGGTGGGGTCCCCTCTCCTACGAGCAGTACTTC. Translated: CSARWGPLSYEQYF.

The table lists this clonotype with a few counts. The chain combines TRBV2 with TRBJ2-5; D uncertain. The ends were cut back, 10 bases at V and 0 bases at J, with 12 bases in the middle. The germline CDR1 and CDR2 sequences are SNHLY and FYNNEI. The CDR3 extends over 13 amino acids. CDR3 sequence reads: CATNRDNQETQYF. CDR3 nucleotide sequence: TGTGCCACCAACCGAGACAACCAAGAGACCCAGTACTTC.

CDR3 protein: CASSNPGLLNTEAFF. The DNA of the CDR3 is TGCGCCAGCAGCAATCCGGGACTGCTGAACACTGAAGCTTTCTTT. The V call is TRBV4-1, the J call TRBJ1-1; D is perhaps TRBD1 (5 bases). Germline V gives CDR1 MGHRA, CDR2 YSYEKL. CDR3 length equals 15 residues. The V end lost 5 bases, the J end lost 0 bases, and 13 bases lay between the germline ends.

This clonotype was observed a few times. The chain carries TRBV29-1 and TRBJ2-1, with 9 bases that match TRBD1. After removal of 0 bases from V and 3 bases from J, the junction contained 3 bases not matched to a gene. The CDR3 extends over 15 amino acids. CDR1 is SQVTM and CDR2 is ANQGSEA in the germline V gene. The CDR3 spells CSVEEGQGFYNEQFF. Here the CDR3 DNA reads TGCAGCGTTGAAGAAGGACAGGGGTTCTACAATGAGCAGTTCTTC.

The CDR3 nucleotides read TGTGCCGACACTAGCGGGAGGCCTTCCAGCACAGATACGCAGTATTTT. This codes for CADTSGRPSSTDTQYF. The chain recombines TRBV6-7 with TRBJ2-3; 12 bases are shared with TRBD2. TRBV6-7 qualifies as an ORF whose function is uncertain. This CDR3 spans 16 amino acids. Trimming at V came to 11 bases and at J to 0 bases, leaving 9 bases not matched to a gene.

The rearrangement joins TRBV27 to TRBJ2-5; D tentatively reads TRBD1 or TRBD2 (5 bases each). In germline, CDR1 is MNHEY, CDR2 SMNVEV (reference sequence). The V gene lost 6 bases and the J gene lost 5 bases, with 19 bases spanning the gap. The CDR3 has 15 amino acids. Here the CDR3 reads CASRHILGELETQYF. The CDR3 nucleotides are TGTGCCAGCAGACACATCCTGGGGGAGTTGGAGACCCAGTACTTC.

This clonotype was seen repeatedly, ten times or more. The chain uses TRBV4-1 and TRBJ2-3, with a weak D call TRBD1 (5 bases). V lost 3 bases, J lost 4 bases, and 5 bases lay in between. The CDR3 loop spans 12 amino acids. In germline, CDR1 is MGHRA, CDR2 YSYEKL. The CDR3 here is CASSQGPDTQYF. CDR3 nucleotide sequence: TGCGCCAGCAGCCAGGGGCCAGATACGCAGTATTTT.

CDR3 bases: TGTGCCAGCAGTCCCGGGGAGGGGAGGATAGGCAATGAGCAGTTCTTC. Its translation: CASSPGEGRIGNEQFF. The chain couples TRBV12-3 or TRBV12-4 to TRBJ2-1; 7 nucleotides line up with TRBD2. The trim removed 5 bases at V and 6 bases at J, leaving 13 bases unmatched. This CDR3 region has 16 residues.

This clonotype was found a few times. This chain links TRBV6-4 with TRBJ2-1, with TRBD2 matching 12 bases. Germline V gene sequence: CDR1 MRHNA, CDR2 SNTAGT. J lost 5 bases, V lost 8 bases, and 10 bases had no gene match. The CDR3 runs to 16 residues. This chain's CDR3 is CASSRTSGVGHNEQFF. For the CDR3, the DNA is TGTGCCAGCTCCAGGACTAGCGGGGTGGGGCACAATGAGCAGTTCTTC.

V gene TRBV9 combines with J gene TRBJ1-2; 12 bases map to TRBD1. The CDR3 has 15 amino acids. Per germline, CDR1 SGDLS and CDR2 YYNGEE. The ends lost 4 bases at V and 4 bases at J; junction bases unmatched: 5. CDR3 sequence (DNA): TGTGCCAGCAGCACTGGGACAGGGGGCGTCTATGGCTACACCTTC. Translated: CASSTGTGGVYGYTF. Full variable domain (outside the CDR3, taken from reference TRBV9 and TRBJ1-2): DSGVTQTPKHLITATGQRVTLRCSPRSGDLSVYWYQQSLDQGLQFLIQYYNGEERAKGNILERFSAQQFPDLHSELNLSSLELGDSALYFCASSTGTGGVYGYTFGSGTRLTVV.

This chain uses TRBV27 with TRBJ2-3; 11 bases align to TRBD2. The germline CDR1 and CDR2 sequences are MNHEY and SMNVEV (reference sequence). After removal of 4 bases from V and 0 bases from J, the junction contained 12 bases not matched to a gene. This CDR3 has 19 residues. This CDR3 reads CASSSLITSGSTSTDTQYF. The CDR3 nucleotides are TGTGCCAGCAGTTCGTTAATTACTAGCGGGAGTACTAGCACAGATACGCAGTATTTT.

Many counts were recorded for this clonotype. J is TRBJ2-7 and V is TRBV6-2 or TRBV6-3; D is unclear. Germline lookup yields CDR1 MNHEY and CDR2 SVGEGT. This CDR3 region has 14 residues. With 3 bases removed from V and 0 bases from J, the gap between germline ends came to 9 bases. The chain's CDR3 is CASSYVTGSYEQYF. CDR3 nucleotides: TGTGCCAGCAGTTATGTTACGGGCTCCTACGAGCAGTACTTC.

V is TRBV2 and J is TRBJ2-7; D ambiguous. The CDR3 consists of 13 residues. Germline values: CDR1 SNHLY, CDR2 FYNNEI. Trimming removed 5 bases from V and 4 bases from J, with 12 bases in between. Written as DNA, the CDR3 is TGTGCCAGCAGTACTCAACCTCTATACGAGCAGTACTTC. As protein: CASSTQPLYEQYF.

The chain joins TRBV7-3 to TRBJ2-1; 13 bases align to TRBD2. Germline loops: CDR1 SGHTA, CDR2 FQGTGA. The CDR3 runs to 15 residues. V was pared by 3 bases and J by 7 bases, with 3 bases of the junction left unmatched. The DNA for the CDR3 is TGTGCCAGCAGCTTTGGGACTAGCGGGATTAATGAGCAGTTCTTC. It is translated as CASSFGTSGINEQFF.

This clonotype was seen a single time. The rearrangement uses TRBV7-2 and TRBJ2-7; 13 nucleotides agree with TRBD2. V dropped 5 bases and J dropped 6; count of bases not matched to a gene: 7. The CDR3 consists of 15 residues. CDR1 is SGHTA and CDR2 is FQGNSA in the germline V gene. The CDR3: CASSNGLAGVGEQYF. DNA of the CDR3: TGTGCCAGCAGCAACGGACTAGCGGGAGTGGGCGAGCAGTACTTC.

This rearrangement joins TRBV4-2 to TRBJ1-1; 10 bases are a match to TRBD1. The germline CDR1 and CDR2 sequences are LGHNA and YNFKEQ. The CDR3 runs to 15 residues. Trimming at V came to 5 bases and at J to 1 base, leaving 4 bases not matched to a gene. The CDR3: CASSDRTGGNTEAFF. For the CDR3, the DNA is TGTGCCAGCAGCGACAGGACAGGGGGGAACACTGAAGCTTTCTTT.